Each of the 32 T cell receptor beta chains below was sequenced from the same sample in a study of T cells in Graves' hyperthyroidism and ophthalmopathy. Amplification yielded TCR beta CDR3 regions, with RNA transcripts as the source. First-round RT-PCR with HTBI primers amplified the TCR CDR3 region. TCRdb used MiXCR to reprocess the multiplex PCR reads, holding one entry per CDR3 protein. Here the sample spans about 360,000 distinct CDR3 sequences, about 13% being singletons. Source material: blood. These receptors all come from a woman aged 18-35 years with Graves' hyperthyroidism.

The CDR3 reads CASSLDRASGEAFF. CDR3 sequence (DNA): TGTGCCAGCAGTTTGGACAGGGCGTCAGGGGAAGCTTTCTTT. The chain has TRBV27 and TRBJ1-1; 8 positions match TRBD1. CDR1 is MNHEY and CDR2 is SMNVEV in the germline V gene (reference sequence). The CDR3 covers 14 residues. The V and J ends lost 3 bases and 8 bases, in that order; junction bases with no gene match: 8.

This clonotype was seen many times. This chain links TRBV5-1 with TRBJ1-1; possibly TRBD1 for D (6 bases). V lost 4 bases and J 5 bases, leaving 18 bases between the germline ends. The V gene's germline CDR1 is SGHRS and CDR2 YFSETQ. The CDR3 consists of 15 residues. The CDR3 region has the DNA TGCGCCAGCAGCGACGAAAAACAGGGCCGAACTGAAGCTTTCTTT. It specifies CASSDEKQGRTEAFF.

The table lists this clonotype with many counts. The chain recombines TRBV12-3 or TRBV12-4 with TRBJ2-1; D is undetermined. CDR3 length: 13 residues. V was trimmed by 7 bases and J by 7 bases, leaving 14 bases between them. The CDR3 sequence: CASIGPPFNEQFF. The CDR3 DNA follows: TGTGCCAGCATCGGGCCCCCCTTTAATGAGCAGTTCTTC.

This clonotype was observed many times. This chain links TRBV5-1 with TRBJ2-1; 11 bases are a match to TRBD2. CDR3 length equals 15 residues. From germline, CDR1 is SGHRS and CDR2 YFSETQ. After removal of 7 bases from V and 9 bases from J, the junction contained 12 bases not matched to a gene. CDR3 nucleotide sequence: TGCGCCAGCGCCTGGGGTAGCGGGAGGGCCCCTGAGCAGTTCTTC. Amino acid sequence: CASAWGSGRAPEQFF.

There are many counts of this clonotype. The chain links TRBV28 to TRBJ1-2; D might be TRBD1 (6 bases). The ends were cut back, 6 bases at V and 0 bases at J, with 14 bases in the middle. Germline V gene sequence: CDR1 MDHEN, CDR2 SYDVKM. The CDR3 consists of 15 residues. The CDR3 DNA follows: TGTGCCAGCAGCCCTCACAGGGCCTCTAACTATGGCTACACCTTC. Its protein product is CASSPHRASNYGYTF.

The chain employs TRBV9 and TRBJ2-1; D is tentatively TRBD1 or TRBD2 (5 bases each). Germline CDR1 is SGDLS and CDR2 is YYNGEE. Trimming shortened V by 4 bases and J by 6 bases, and 17 bases separated the two germline ends. CDR3 length: 15 residues. The CDR3: CASSPRTGAPNEQFF. The CDR3, as DNA: TGTGCCAGCAGCCCCCGGACCGGGGCCCCCAATGAGCAGTTCTTC.

In this sample, this clonotype turned up many times. The chain is built from TRBV2 and TRBJ2-1; 7 bases align to TRBD2. The germline V gene encodes CDR1 SNHLY and CDR2 FYNNEI. J gave up 6 bases and V 3 bases, and 5 bases lay outside the gene matches. CDR3 length: 14 amino acids. CDR3 sequence (DNA): TGTGCCAGCAGTGAGGGGGGGTTGGGCAATGAGCAGTTCTTC. It translates to CASSEGGLGNEQFF.

This clonotype was seen at least ten times. The chain is built from TRBV19 and TRBJ1-2; a possible D gene is TRBD1 (5 bases). The CDR3 runs to 14 residues. Trimming removed 5 bases from V and 4 bases from J, with 14 bases in between. Germline lookup yields CDR1 LNHDA and CDR2 SQIVND (reference sequence). CDR3 DNA sequence: TGTGCCAGTAGTTTTTCGACAGACAGCTATGGCTACACCTTC. Its protein product is CASSFSTDSYGYTF. The complete variable domain, with remaining parts taken from reference TRBV19 and TRBJ1-2, reads DGGITQSPKYLFRKEGQNVTLSCEQNLNHDAMYWYRQDPGQGLRLIYYSQIVNDFQKGDIAEGYSVSREKKESFPLTVTSAQKNPTAFYLCASSFSTDSYGYTFGSGTRLTVV.

This clonotype was recorded at least ten times. The chain has TRBV3-1 and TRBJ1-3; D is unclear. Per the germline V gene, CDR1 is LGHDT and CDR2 is YNNKEL (reference sequence). The CDR3 is 15 residues long. V gave up 5 bases and J gave up 0 bases, with 11 bases separating them. In nucleotides, the CDR3 is TGTGCCAGCAGCTCCCACGACGGCTCTGGAAACACCATATATTTT. Translating gives CASSSHDGSGNTIYF.

This clonotype was seen many times. This chain connects TRBV6-6 to TRBJ1-1; D not certain. The V gene lost 2 bases and the J gene lost 11 bases, with 9 bases spanning the gap. Germline CDR1 is MNHNY and CDR2 is SVGAGI (reference sequence). The CDR3 is 11 residues long. This chain's CDR3 is CASSYPVRAFF. Written as DNA, the CDR3 is TGTGCCAGCAGTTACCCGGTGAGGGCTTTCTTT.

This clonotype was seen ten or more times. The chain joins TRBV5-5 to TRBJ1-1; no clear D gene. Germline CDR1 reads SGHKS; CDR2 reads YYEKEE (reference sequence). V shed 2 bases and J shed 1 base, with 9 bases lying between them. The length of the CDR3 is 14 residues. The CDR3 loop reads CASSLPPRNTEAFF. CDR3 DNA: TGTGCCAGCAGCTTACCCCCGCGGAACACTGAAGCTTTCTTT.

The table lists this clonotype with many counts. The chain links TRBV9 to TRBJ2-7, with D perhaps matching TRBD2 (6 bases). Trimming removed 0 bases at V and 3 bases at J, with 13 bases between. CDR1 and CDR2 from the germline V gene are SGDLS and YYNGEE. The CDR3 totals 15 residues. Here the CDR3 reads CASSVVAGTVYEQYF. The CDR3 DNA sequence: TGTGCCAGCAGCGTAGTGGCGGGAACTGTCTACGAGCAGTACTTC.

As to this clonotype: This may come from a read error, since a much larger clone is one base off. The gene calls are TRBV18 and TRBJ2-5, with D perhaps TRBD2 (5 bases). CDR3 length: 13 residues. CDR1 is KGHSH, CDR2 LQKENI, per germline. The CDR3 coding sequence is TGTGCCAGCTCACCGGGAGCAGGAGAGGCCCAGTACTTC. Translated: CASSPGAGEAQYF.

This clonotype was counted between two and nine times. A read error may account for a junction end that differs from germline. The chain employs TRBV20-1 and TRBJ1-5; the D is unclear. The CDR3 is 14 residues long. CDR1 and CDR2 (germline): DFQATT, SNEGSKA (reference sequence). The CDR3 spells CSANPGRSNQPRHF. In DNA form, the CDR3 reads TGCAGTGCAAACCCCGGGAGAAGCAATCAGCCCCGGCATTTT.

The table lists this clonotype with many counts. The rearrangement uses TRBV28 and TRBJ1-1; D remains unclear. Trimming removed 3 bases from V and 5 bases from J, with 13 bases in between. The length of the CDR3 is 14 residues. Germline V gene sequence: CDR1 MDHEN, CDR2 SYDVKM. Written as DNA, the CDR3 is TGTGCCAGCAGTTTCGGGCTGTCCTCGACTGAAGCTTTCTTT. This gives the protein CASSFGLSSTEAFF.

This chain connects TRBV6-2 or TRBV6-3 to TRBJ2-7, with D perhaps matching TRBD1 (6 bases). The CDR3 loop spans 14 amino acids. Trimming shortened V by 0 bases and J by 7 bases, and 13 bases separated the two germline ends. In germline, CDR1 is MNHEY, CDR2 SVGEGT. The CDR3 spells CASSYSKWGREQYF. CDR3 nucleotides: TGTGCCAGCAGTTACTCGAAGTGGGGGCGGGAGCAGTACTTC.

This clonotype was observed many times. The V and J genes are TRBV7-9 and TRBJ2-3, with D possibly matching TRBD2 (5 bases). The CDR3 is 12 amino acids. Germline CDR1 SEHNR, CDR2 FQNEAQ (reference sequence). V dropped 1 base and J dropped 8 bases, with 7 bases sitting between them. This CDR3 is CASSLDAGTQYF. CDR3 nucleotides: TGTGCCAGCAGCTTAGATGCGGGTACGCAGTATTTT.

The chain carries TRBV2 and TRBJ2-7, with 9 bases lining up with TRBD1. V lost 2 bases, J lost 7 bases, and 9 bases stayed unmatched. The CDR3 loop spans 15 amino acids. The germline V gene encodes CDR1 SNHLY and CDR2 FYNNEI. The CDR3 DNA is TGTGCCAGCAGTGAACAGAGGACAGGGGCAGGGGAGCAGTACTTC. Residues: CASSEQRTGAGEQYF.

This clonotype has just a few counts. CDR3 sequence: CATSRGGQPQHF. The CDR3 DNA is TGTGCCACCTCAAGGGGAGGCCAGCCCCAGCATTTT. The rearrangement links TRBV27 to TRBJ1-5, with a weak D call TRBD1 (5 bases). Germline loops: CDR1 MNHEY, CDR2 SMNVEV (reference sequence). Trimming pared 10 bases from V and 7 bases from J, leaving 14 bases between. The CDR3 loop spans 12 amino acids.

The rearrangement links TRBV6-4 to TRBJ1-3; D unclear. V was pared by 6 bases and J by 6 bases, with 15 bases between. CDR1 and CDR2 (germline): MRHNA, SNTAGT. This CDR3 is built from 14 residues. The CDR3 spells CASSLKGWVNTIYF. In DNA, the CDR3 is TGTGCCAGCAGCTTGAAGGGTTGGGTAAACACCATATATTTT.

V usage is TRBV6-5 and J usage is TRBJ2-7, with D perhaps TRBD1 (5 bases). CDR1 and CDR2 from the germline V gene are MNHEY and SVGAGI. This CDR3 is 14 amino acids long. V was clipped by 0 bases and J by 4 bases, with 10 bases between them. The CDR3 reads CASSYSQGFYEQYF. CDR3 nucleotide sequence: TGTGCCAGCAGTTACTCTCAGGGTTTTTACGAGCAGTACTTC.

J is TRBJ1-2 and V is TRBV18; D remains ambiguous. Trimming removed 3 bases from V and 0 bases from J, with 11 bases in between. Germline V lookup: CDR1 KGHSH, CDR2 LQKENI. The CDR3 length is 15 residues. CDR3 nucleotides: TGTGCCAGCTCACCCCCCCCTGGGGCTAACTATGGCTACACCTTC. Translation: CASSPPPGANYGYTF.

This clonotype turned up a few times. The rearrangement joins TRBV18 to TRBJ1-5; D is perhaps TRBD1 (5 bases). Germline V CDR1 and CDR2: KGHSH, LQKENI. The CDR3 totals 16 residues. Trimming pared 4 bases from V and 0 bases from J, leaving 13 bases between. CDR3 sequence: CASSLSTVYSNQPQHF. CDR3 DNA: TGTGCCAGCTCACTTTCGACAGTCTATAGCAATCAGCCCCAGCATTTT.

This clonotype was picked up many times. V gene TRBV5-1 combines with J gene TRBJ2-7; D not resolved. V was cut by 6 bases and J by 1 base, with 11 bases left in between. CDR3 length: 13 residues. Germline V gene lookup returns CDR1 SGHRS and CDR2 YFSETQ. As DNA, the CDR3 is TGCGCCAGCAAGCCAGCACTTTCCTACGAGCAGTACTTC. It specifies CASKPALSYEQYF.

For this clonotype: Just one base apart from a much larger clone, this may be a read error. The CDR3 region is CASSFYRGGGYTGGLFF. The CDR3 coding sequence is TGTGCCAGCAGTTTTTATCGAGGGGGCGGGTACACCGGGGGGCTGTTTTTT. The V and J genes are TRBV28 and TRBJ2-2; possibly TRBD1 for D (7 bases). CDR1 is MDHEN, CDR2 SYDVKM, per germline. This CDR3 comprises 17 residues. The complete variable domain, with remaining parts taken from reference TRBV28 and TRBJ2-2, reads DVKVTQSSRYLVKRTGEKVFLECVQDMDHENMFWYRQDPGLGLRLIYFSYDVKMKEKGDIPEGYSVSREKKERFSLILESASTNQTSMYLCASSFYRGGGYTGGLFFGEGSRLTVL.

This clonotype was picked up many times. This chain connects TRBV29-1 to TRBJ1-1; TRBD1 aligns across 7 bases. The ends lost 8 bases at V and 3 bases at J; junction bases unmatched: 12. Germline loops: CDR1 SQVTM, CDR2 ANQGSEA. This CDR3 spans 14 amino acids. This chain's CDR3 is CSIRIGGTYTEAFF. DNA of the CDR3: TGCAGCATCAGGATAGGGGGCACGTACACTGAAGCTTTCTTT.

In this sample, this clonotype turned up many times. This chain connects TRBV29-1 to TRBJ1-4; no clear D. Looked up from germline, CDR1 is SQVTM and CDR2 is ANQGSEA. This CDR3 has 11 residues. Between the trimmed V and J ends, which lost 5 bases and 8 bases, there was a span of 9 bases. In DNA form, the CDR3 reads TGCAGCGTTCGGTCGGTAGAAAAACTGTTTTTT. It codes for CSVRSVEKLFF.

This clonotype was seen repeatedly, ten times or more. The gene calls are TRBV29-1 and TRBJ2-5; D is perhaps TRBD1 or TRBD2 (5 bases each). With 0 bases removed from V and 5 bases from J, the gap between germline ends came to 16 bases. This CDR3 is built from 15 residues. The V gene's germline CDR1 is SQVTM and CDR2 ANQGSEA. The CDR3 coding sequence is TGCAGCGTTGAAGATCCCTTTGGGACCGAGGAGACCCAGTACTTC. The encoded protein is CSVEDPFGTEETQYF.

This clonotype was recorded at least ten times. This rearrangement joins TRBV5-4 to TRBJ2-5; no clear D. V shed 4 bases and J shed 5 bases, with 9 bases lying between them. The CDR3 loop spans 12 amino acids. The germline CDR1 and CDR2 sequences are SGHNT and YYREEE (reference sequence). The CDR3 loop is CASSPGPETQYF. Here the CDR3 DNA reads TGTGCCAGCAGCCCCGGCCCGGAGACCCAGTACTTC.

This chain connects TRBV19 to TRBJ2-7; unclear D gene. Between the trimmed V and J ends, which lost 6 bases and 2 bases, there was a span of 14 bases. This CDR3 is 14 amino acids long. The germline gives CDR1 LNHDA, CDR2 SQIVND (reference sequence). CDR3 DNA sequence: TGTGCCAGTAGCTTCGAAATCTCGGCCTACGAGCAGTACTTC. Encoded protein: CASSFEISAYEQYF.

This clonotype was observed many times. V is TRBV5-6 and J is TRBJ2-3, with 12 bases matching TRBD2. Trimming removed 3 bases from V and 5 bases from J; junction bases left unmatched: 4. Germline loops: CDR1 SGHDT, CDR2 YYEEEE. The CDR3 is made up of 15 amino acids. CDR3 DNA sequence: TGTGCCAGCAGCTCCGGACTAGCGGGGAGAGATACGCAGTATTTT. It codes for CASSSGLAGRDTQYF.

In its sample, this clonotype was seen many times. The rearrangement links TRBV12-3 or TRBV12-4 to TRBJ2-3, with TRBD2 matching over 13 bases. This CDR3 spans 13 amino acids. The J segment lost 7 bases and the V segment lost 10 bases, leaving 5 bases of the junction unmatched. CDR3 region: CATQGLAGHTQYF. CDR3 coding DNA: TGTGCCACCCAGGGACTAGCGGGACATACGCAGTATTTT.